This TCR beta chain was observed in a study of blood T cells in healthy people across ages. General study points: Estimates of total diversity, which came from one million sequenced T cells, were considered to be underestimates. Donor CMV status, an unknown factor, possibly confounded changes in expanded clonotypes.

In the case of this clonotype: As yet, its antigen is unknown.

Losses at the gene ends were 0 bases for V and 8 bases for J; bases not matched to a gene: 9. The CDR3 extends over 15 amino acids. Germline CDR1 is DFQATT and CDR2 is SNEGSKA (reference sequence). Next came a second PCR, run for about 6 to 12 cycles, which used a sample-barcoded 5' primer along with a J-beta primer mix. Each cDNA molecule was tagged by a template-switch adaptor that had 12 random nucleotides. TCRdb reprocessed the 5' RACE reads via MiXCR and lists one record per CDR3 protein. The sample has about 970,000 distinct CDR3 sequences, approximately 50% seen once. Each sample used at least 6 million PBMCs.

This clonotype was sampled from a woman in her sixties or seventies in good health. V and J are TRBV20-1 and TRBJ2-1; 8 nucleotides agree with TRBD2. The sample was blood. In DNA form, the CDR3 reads TGCAGTGCTAGAGACCGAGCGGGAGTAGTCCATGAGCAGTTCTTC. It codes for CSARDRAGVVHEQFF.